This entry concerns a single T cell receptor (beta chain). The antigen remains unidentified. This specimen belongs to a study of cytomegalovirus exposure and HLA in healthy donors. Broader study findings: The authors later linked a missense DCLRE1C variant to TCR beta V- and J-gene trimming.

Primers: 60 Vbeta forward and 13 Jbeta reverse. Repertoires were generated with immunoSEQ multiplex PCR, while TCRdb's copy carries only in-frame clones and drops some. This sample has approximately 100,000 clones, with roughly three quarters found just once. Sequences were obtained from PBMCs. The source is a man aged 40-49 years in good health and CMV-seropositive.

CDR3 residues: CASSEFTGNTEAFF. Written as DNA, the CDR3 is TGTGCCAGCAGTGAATTTACCGGGAACACTGAAGCTTTCTTT. The chain recombines TRBV6-1 with TRBJ1-1; D unclear. V was pared by 2 bases and J by 1 base, with 8 bases between. The CDR3 is 14 residues long. The germline V gene encodes CDR1 MNHNS and CDR2 SASEGT.